The source of this TCR beta chain is a study of blood T cells in healthy people across ages. Study-level points and caveats: It was found that TCR beta diversity correlated strongly with the percentage of naive T cells.

A second PCR, run for roughly 7 to 11 cycles, used a sample-barcoded 5' primer plus a J-beta primer mix. One entry per CDR3 protein, called by TCRdb with MiXCR from the 5' RACE reads. The sample has roughly 900,000 distinct CDR3 sequences, 25% to 30% seen once. The CDR3 is 13 residues long. The germline CDR1 and CDR2 sequences are DFQATT and SNEGSKA (reference sequence). This clonotype appeared a few times. Its antigen is undetermined. A read error may explain this, as a much larger clone is one base away. Sequenced: blood. The receptor was derived from a woman of 80 years or more in good health. V usage is TRBV20-1 and J usage is TRBJ2-1; D might be TRBD2 (5 bases). CDR3 protein: CSGGDDSCNEQFF. CDR3 DNA sequence: TGCAGTGGGGGAGACGACTCCTGCAATGAGCAGTTCTTC.